What follows describes a single T cell receptor (beta chain). Here immunoSEQ multiplex PCR was the method, and the copy in TCRdb shows in-frame clones only, minus some. Of about 250,000 clones listed, roughly nine tenths are singletons. Germline V gene sequence: CDR1 SGHRS, CDR2 YFSETQ. Trimming took off 4 bases at V and 4 bases at J, with 14 bases between the two ends. The CDR3 has 15 residues. This entry belongs to a study of blood T cell repertoires in COVID-19. Study information: T cells, B-cell-depleted T cells, or PBMCs provided the cDNA or gDNA that served as material.

The chain recombines TRBV5-1 with TRBJ2-2; tentative D call: TRBD1 (5 bases). Sequenced: PBMCs or T cells enriched from blood (not recorded which). This TCR came from a young woman who had recovered from COVID-19. The CDR3 here is CASSPRDSFTGELFF. The DNA for the CDR3 is TGCGCCAGCAGCCCGAGAGACAGTTTCACCGGGGAGCTGTTTTTT.